A single TCR beta chain is shown here with its context. This clonotype was recorded at least ten times. Which antigen it targets is not known. Base qualities are not recorded, but no much larger clone differs from it by a single base. In the germline V gene (reference sequence), CDR1 corresponds to DFQATT and CDR2 to SNEGSKA. The germline ends are 25 bases apart after V is trimmed by 5 bases and J by 5 bases. The CDR3 sequence holds 16 residues, the cysteine and phenylalanine included. Only CDR3 DNA is held: 48 bases, read in frame from base 1. Library creation used multiplex PCR. Data came from an Illumina HiSeq 4000. iRepertoire HTBI primers and Arm-PCR amplification of CDR3 regions were used to construct TCR beta libraries. PCR products were gel purified before sequencing. In the source study's methods: Gene usage analysis of CDR3 amino acid clonotypes used the roughly 60 TRBV and some 13 TRBJ segments found across samples. Filtered high-quality paired reads were merged into contigs using COPE and FqMerger. BLAST was used to align contigs to IMGT TRBV, TRBD and TRBJ reference genes, and CDR3 was defined according to IMGT. Any clonotype with a frequency above 0.1% was counted as a highly expanded clone. Shannon entropy served as the measure of repertoire diversity, while the Gini coefficient captured V-J evenness. A clonotype found in more than one individual was treated as public. The public reads were reanalyzed by TCRdb: fastp trimming at Q25, MiXCR alignment, in-frame beta chains only. A single entry per CDR3 protein holds the most common genes and DNA from its merged rows. The V and J calls were determined by TCRdb, not by the authors. For this sample the table gives roughly 350,000 distinct CDR3 sequences, of which roughly 16% were detected only once. The leading ten clones occupy about 19% of the sample.

These data originate in a study of regulatory T cells in long-lasting Graves disease (TCRdb year 2021). The study in broad terms: Antithyroid drugs had been taken for less than 3 months by newly diagnosed Graves' disease patients. The study was registered as a clinical trial and conducted in China. This study used TCR sequencing and RNA sequencing of peripheral blood to compare persistent Graves' disease patients against newly diagnosed Graves' disease patients. A total of some 35 samples underwent TCR sequencing: some 13 from persistent and roughly 20 from newly diagnosed Graves' disease patients. The research as a whole found: Preferential use of TRBV28, TRBJ1-2 and TRBJ2-5 was observed in persistent disease, whereas TRBV20-1 and TRBJ2-1 were favored in newly diagnosed disease. Persistent Graves' disease patients showed lower TCR Shannon entropy and fewer highly expanded clones than newly diagnosed patients, suggesting clonal expansion. Only peripheral blood was studied, because thyroid tissue, the primary lesion, was inaccessible. More public clonotypes were shared among persistent patients (2,741) than among newly diagnosed patients (under 1,000). The authors acknowledged the small sample size as a limitation that may reduce accuracy. Sequencing and analysis were limited to the TCR beta chain.

This specimen's time point label, interpreted: newly diagnosed GD, antithyroid drugs for less than 3 months. RNA was extracted from PBMCs in TRIzol for both TCR sequencing and RNA sequencing. The diagnosis of Graves' disease was made according to American Thyroid Association guidelines. Patients were recruited from an endocrinology department in Xi'an, China. Each patient gave approximately 8.8 milliliters of peripheral blood, collected in an EDTA anticoagulant tube. Ficoll Paque Plus density gradient separation was used to isolate PBMCs, and no further T cell sorting was done. An Agilent 2100 Bioanalyzer and agarose gel were used to check RNA quality, while a NanoDrop 2000 measured RNA concentration. This sample also belongs to another study, concerning T cells in Graves' hyperthyroidism and ophthalmopathy. According to the second study: Stable Graves' hyperthyroidism was defined as no progression to ophthalmopathy during 18 months of follow-up. Hyperthyroidism patients were newly diagnosed, with disease duration under 2 months, and aged 18 to 65 years. The study excluded patients with uncontrolled infections, other autoimmune diseases, pregnancy or lactation. Diagnoses were based on clinical symptoms, serum thyroxine and TRAb, thyroid ultrasound and orbital computed tomography. The TCR CDR3 was subjected to a first round of RT-PCR using the HTBI primer set and the Qiagen OneStep RT-PCR kit. Most expanded thyroid clonotypes (frequency above 0.001) were also found in blood, which suggests that blood repertoires may mirror thyroid immune responses. In cross-validation, a model built on a 13 V-J signature told ophthalmopathy apart from stable hyperthyroidism with under 90% sensitivity and roughly 83% specificity, and in testing the same model reached 80%/75%. During validation, the model predicted progression to ophthalmopathy a median of approximately 6 months ahead of onset, with more than 60% sensitivity and almost 75% specificity. TCR V-J signatures able to tell the groups apart were searched for in a discovery cohort of about a hundred patients, of whom over 40 had Graves' ophthalmopathy and roughly 57 had stable Graves' hyperthyroidism. Whether ophthalmopathy could be predicted prospectively was tested in an independent validation cohort made up of roughly 19 hyperthyroidism patients plus 17 patients who later progressed to ophthalmopathy. For training and testing, the 100 or so patients in the discovery cohort were randomly divided in a 7:3 ratio. Thyroid tissue and blood T-cell repertoires from six Graves' hyperthyroidism patients were also compared in the study. Once sampling was done, hyperthyroidism patients were given methimazole at a starting dose of 30 mg daily, whereas ophthalmopathy patients were given high-dose intravenous methylprednisolone. Libraries were constructed in a second round of multiplex PCR, after which size selection and purification were carried out. Sequencing of the libraries was done on an Illumina HiSeq2000 using paired-end 100 bp reads. Raw data were processed with SOAPnuke, discarding reads with adapters, uncalled bases, mean Phred below 15, or no exact constant-primer or identifier match. COPE v1.2.5 was used to merge the high-quality paired reads, and each unique nucleotide sequence was defined as a clonotype. MiTCR v1.1 was used to align the clonotypes against IMGT TRBV, TRBD and TRBJ reference segments. The analysis was restricted to V-J combinations with a frequency above 0.0001, which together covered 99.2% of the repertoires. The TCS score was defined as the ratio of F50 (clonal expansion) to E x V (chaos), calculated using BLOSUM62-based TCRdist between CDR3 peptides within each V-J. Welch's t-statistics and random forest reduced 450 to 600 V-J features to about 13, which were used in a naive Bayes classifier (R e1071). No statistical method was used to set the sample size in advance, and investigators knew the group allocation. According to the paper, TCR Vbeta CDR3 sequencing was carried out on over 130 peripheral blood samples, which came from approximately 43 ophthalmopathy, roughly 75 hyperthyroidism and roughly 17 progressor patients.

The material was peripheral blood mononuclear cells (PBMCs), obtained at new diagnosis, from a patient treated with antithyroid drugs. The sequence derives from a woman under 30 with Graves disease. Donor details come from another sample of the same person, matched by shared clones. Recombination connected TRBV20-1 to TRBJ2-7; TRBD1 is a possible D gene, resting on 8 matching bases. Read as DNA, the sequence is TGCAGTGCTGCGTCAGAGGAGGACAGGGAGGGGCACGAGCAGTACTTC. This yields the protein CSAASEEDREGHEQYF.